The rows below give T cell receptor beta chains drawn from one sample of a study of vaccination effects on CD4 cells after COVID-19. The antigens for these receptors are not known. Method: immunoSEQ multiplex PCR; TCRdb's copy keeps in-frame clones and lacks some. This table holds tens of thousands of clones, more than 75% found once. The sequencing used CD4+ T cells from PBMCs cultured with HIV peptides, collected before COVID-19 vaccination. Receptors were obtained from a human donor who had a prior SARS-CoV-2 infection. Both conserved end residues are part of each CDR3. A D gene is named only where the DNA matches it firmly. Rows give clone size only sometimes, using once, few, many, or a class for an expanded clone.

DNA: TGTGCCAGCAGCTTGGCCCCCCGGGATACGCAGTATTTT
CDR3: CASSLAPRDTQYF
V: TRBV7-2
D: -
size: -
J: TRBJ2-3

DNA: TGTGCCACCAGCAGAATCGTTACAGGGACTGAAGCTTTCTTT
CDR3: CATSRIVTGTEAFF
V: TRBV15
D: -
size: few
J: TRBJ1-1

DNA: TGTGCCAGCAGTCCCCGGGGGCGCGCATACAATGAGCAGTTCTTC
CDR3: CASSPRGRAYNEQFF
V: TRBV6-5
D: -
size: -
J: TRBJ2-1

DNA: TGTGCCAGCAGTGCCGACAGTCCTAGCAATCAGCCCCAGCATTTT
CDR3: CASSADSPSNQPQHF
V: TRBV2
D: -
size: -
J: TRBJ1-5

DNA: TGTGCCAGCTCACCATCCTTGCGGGGGGACGAGCAGTACTTC
CDR3: CASSPSLRGDEQYF
V: TRBV18
D: TRBD2
size: once
J: TRBJ2-7

DNA: TGCGCCAGCAGCCTCGCTCTAGGGGCCTACGAGCAGTACTTC
CDR3: CASSLALGAYEQYF
V: TRBV4-3
D: -
size: -
J: TRBJ2-7

DNA: TGTGCCGCCTACAGGGGAAGGACTGAAGCTTTCTTT
CDR3: CAAYRGRTEAFF
V: TRBV30
D: TRBD1
size: once
J: TRBJ1-1

DNA: TGCAGCGAGAGGACGGCCGGCCGACAGCCCCAGCATTTT
CDR3: CSERTAGRQPQHF
V: TRBV29-1
D: -
size: -
J: TRBJ1-5

DNA: TGTGCCAGCAGTTCCCCCGGAGGATCCGCCTACGAGCAGTACTTC
CDR3: CASSSPGGSAYEQYF
V: TRBV6-5
D: -
size: -
J: TRBJ2-7

DNA: TGCGCCAGCAGCAACCGGGCCCAAGAGACCCAGTACTTC
CDR3: CASSNRAQETQYF
V: TRBV5-1
D: -
size: -
J: TRBJ2-5

DNA: TGCGCCAGCAGCTTGGCCGAAGGCAGCGGGAGTAATAACGGGGAGCTGTTTTTT
CDR3: CASSLAEGSGSNNGELFF
V: TRBV5-1
D: TRBD2
size: once
J: TRBJ2-2

DNA: TGTGCCAGCAGCGAAAGGCCACGGAATTATAATTCACCCCTCCACTTT
CDR3: CASSERPRNYNSPLHF
V: TRBV6-1
D: -
size: few
J: TRBJ1-6

DNA: TGTGCCAGCAGAGCGAACCGGGACAGGGGGCGCGAGCAGTACTTC
CDR3: CASRANRDRGREQYF
V: TRBV6-5
D: TRBD1
size: -
J: TRBJ2-7

DNA: TGTGCCAGCAGTTATCAACCCGGTTCTGGAAACACCATATATTTT
CDR3: CASSYQPGSGNTIYF
V: TRBV6-5
D: -
size: -
J: TRBJ1-3

DNA: TGTGCCAGCAGCCAAGATAATACAGCGAACACTGAAGCTTTCTTT
CDR3: CASSQDNTANTEAFF
V: TRBV4-2
D: -
size: once
J: TRBJ1-1

DNA: TGTGCCAGCAGCATCGACAGGGCGGGGGACATTCAGTACTTC
CDR3: CASSIDRAGDIQYF
V: TRBV7-9
D: -
size: -
J: TRBJ2-4

DNA: TGTGCTAGTAAAGGAGGTGGCAATGAGCAGTTCTTC
CDR3: CASKGGGNEQFF
V: TRBV12-5
D: -
size: -
J: TRBJ2-1

DNA: TGTGCCAGCTCACCAAACCAGGGGGTTGGAAACACCATATATTTT
CDR3: CASSPNQGVGNTIYF
V: TRBV18
D: TRBD1
size: -
J: TRBJ1-3

DNA: TGTGCCAGCTCACCACAAGAGGACAGCGCTGACTTC
CDR3: CASSPQEDSADF
V: TRBV18
D: -
size: -
J: TRBJ1-2

DNA: TGTGCCAGAAGGGACAGATATAGCAATCAGCCCCAGCATTTT
CDR3: CARRDRYSNQPQHF
V: TRBV6-4
D: TRBD1
size: -
J: TRBJ1-5

DNA: TGTGCCAGCAGCACCCAGCTAGCAAATGAGCAGTTCTTC
CDR3: CASSTQLANEQFF
V: TRBV9
D: -
size: -
J: TRBJ2-1

DNA: TGTGCCAGCAGTGTGCAACCGTTCCACTCCACCTTC
CDR3: CASSVQPFHSTF
V: TRBV2
D: -
size: few
J: TRBJ1-2

DNA: TGCGCCAGCAGCTTGAAATTGCAGGGCAGGGAGACCCAGTACTTC
CDR3: CASSLKLQGRETQYF
V: TRBV5-1
D: -
size: -
J: TRBJ2-5

DNA: TGTGCCAGCAGCACCGACATACGCTCCTACAATGAGCAGTTCTTC
CDR3: CASSTDIRSYNEQFF
V: TRBV9
D: -
size: -
J: TRBJ2-1

DNA: TGCAGCGGGGCTAGGACGTCGAACACTGAAGCTTTCTTT
CDR3: CSGARTSNTEAFF
V: TRBV29-1
D: -
size: -
J: TRBJ1-1

DNA: TGCGCCAGCAGCCAAGATATCGGGACAGGTGCTTATCAGCCCCAGCATTTT
CDR3: CASSQDIGTGAYQPQHF
V: TRBV4-1
D: TRBD1
size: few
J: TRBJ1-5

DNA: TGCGCCAGCAGCTTGGAGGGCGGCGGGATCGAGTTCTTC
CDR3: CASSLEGGGIEFF
V: TRBV5-1
D: -
size: -
J: TRBJ2-1

DNA: TGTGCCACCAGTGACGCGGGACTTTACGAGCAGTACTTC
CDR3: CATSDAGLYEQYF
V: TRBV24-1
D: -
size: -
J: TRBJ2-7

DNA: TGTGCCAGCAGCTTAGTTATTAGCGGCGAGCAGTTCTTC
CDR3: CASSLVISGEQFF
V: TRBV7-2
D: -
size: -
J: TRBJ2-1

DNA: TGTGCCAGCAGTGAATACAGGGACTCCTACGAGCAGTACTTC
CDR3: CASSEYRDSYEQYF
V: TRBV6-1
D: -
size: few
J: TRBJ2-7

DNA: TGTGCCAGCAGCAGAATTAGCGGTCTCAGCACAGATACGCAGTATTTT
CDR3: CASSRISGLSTDTQYF
V: TRBV5-5
D: -
size: -
J: TRBJ2-3